This entry lists 16 T cell receptor beta chains sequenced from one sample in a study of T-cell reconstitution after alpha-beta-depleted transplantation in children. Preparing the TCRbeta library involved the use of unique molecular identifiers. Via MiXCR, TCRdb re-called the PCR reads, giving one row per CDR3 protein. The sample holds 450,000 to 600,000 distinct CDR3 sequences, about 33% seen once. The specimen comprised PBMCs from the stem cell graft donor, sampled from the stem cell graft. These receptors all come from a human donor who donated a stem cell graft to a child with aplastic anemia.

J is TRBJ1-2 and V is TRBV4-3; 9 positions agree with TRBD1. J gave up 5 bases and V 1 base, and 5 bases lay outside the gene matches. The CDR3 contains 15 residues. The germline V gene has CDR1 LGHNA and CDR2 YSLEER. The CDR3 DNA follows: TGCGCCAGCAGCCAAGGAAGGACAGGGGCATATGGCTACACCTTC. Translated, it gives CASSQGRTGAYGYTF.

V gene TRBV10-3 combines with J gene TRBJ2-7; a possible D gene is TRBD1 (5 bases). V shed 2 bases and J shed 6 bases, with 8 bases lying between them. Germline-derived CDR1 and CDR2 are ENHRY and SYGVKD. The CDR3 contains 12 residues. CDR3 amino acids: CAISEQGTEQYV. The DNA for the CDR3 is TGTGCCATCAGTGAGCAGGGAACCGAGCAGTACGTC.

This chain connects TRBV29-1 to TRBJ2-5; 13 bases line up with TRBD2. V gave up 7 bases and J gave up 5 bases; unmatched junction bases: 10. This CDR3 comprises 15 residues. Looked up from germline, CDR1 is SQVTM and CDR2 is ANQGSEA. CDR3 nucleotide sequence: TGCAGCGCTCCGGGACTAGCGGGAATCGGGGAGACCCAGTACTTC. Translated, it gives CSAPGLAGIGETQYF.

The gene calls are TRBV24-1 and TRBJ2-5; 8 bases are a match to TRBD1. The CDR3 has 16 amino acids. With 3 bases clipped from V and 0 bases from J, the junction kept 5 bases outside the gene matches. From germline, CDR1 is KGHDR and CDR2 SFDVKD. CDR3 loop: CATSDQIQGDQETQYF. CDR3 DNA: TGTGCCACCAGTGATCAAATACAGGGGGACCAAGAGACCCAGTACTTC.

This clonotype appeared many times. The rearrangement uses TRBV27 and TRBJ2-4, with 9 bases identical to TRBD2. J lost 1 base, V lost 1 base, and 11 bases had no gene match. CDR1 MNHEY and CDR2 SMNVEV come from the germline V gene (reference sequence). This CDR3 is built from 19 residues. This CDR3 is CASSLFGLAGMEAKNIQYF. CDR3 DNA: TGTGCCAGCAGTTTATTCGGGCTAGCGGGAATGGAGGCCAAAAACATTCAGTACTTC.

This CDR3 reads CSVGQRAGVGNEQFF. CDR3 bases: TGCAGCGTTGGGCAGCGAGCGGGAGTCGGCAATGAGCAGTTCTTC. The chain has TRBV29-1 and TRBJ2-1; 8 nucleotides line up with TRBD2. After removal of 4 bases from V and 6 bases from J, the junction contained 11 bases not matched to a gene. The germline CDR1 and CDR2 sequences are SQVTM and ANQGSEA. The CDR3 sequence is 15 residues long.

This chain links TRBV12-3 or TRBV12-4 with TRBJ2-3; D not resolved. Trimming took off 6 bases at V and 6 bases at J, with 19 bases between the two ends. This CDR3 has 15 amino acids. The CDR3 coding sequence is TGTGCCAGCAGAAAGGACCAACCCACCTTGGATACGCAGTATTTT. Its protein is CASRKDQPTLDTQYF.

A few counts support this clonotype. V usage is TRBV29-1 and J usage is TRBJ1-1; TRBD1 matches at 7 bases. This CDR3 has 13 residues. V dropped 2 bases and J dropped 1; count of bases not matched to a gene: 1. The V gene's germline CDR1 is SQVTM and CDR2 ANQGSEA. CDR3 nucleotides: TGCAGCGTTGAACCAGGGGGGAACACTGAAGCTTTCTTT. Protein product: CSVEPGGNTEAFF.

The genes are TRBV30 and TRBJ2-2, with 11 bases identical to TRBD2. Germline CDR1 and CDR2: GTSNPN and SVGIG (reference sequence). The trim removed 4 bases at V and 5 bases at J, leaving 6 bases unmatched. The CDR3 runs 15 residues. This CDR3 is CAWTGTSGRTGELFF. The CDR3 region has the DNA TGTGCCTGGACGGGGACTAGCGGAAGAACCGGGGAGCTGTTTTTT.

The V call is TRBV19, the J call TRBJ1-5, with D possibly matching TRBD1 (6 bases). V gave up 7 bases and J gave up 1 base, with 17 bases separating them. There are 16 residues in the CDR3. Germline V gives CDR1 LNHDA, CDR2 SQIVND (reference sequence). The CDR3 is CASTQWTEISNQPQHF. In DNA form, the CDR3 reads TGTGCCAGTACCCAGTGGACAGAAATCAGCAATCAGCCCCAGCATTTT.

This clonotype was counted between two and nine times. V and J are TRBV27 and TRBJ2-2, with D possibly matching TRBD2 (5 bases). The CDR3 spans 16 residues. V lost 0 bases to trimming and J lost 4 bases, with 12 bases between them. Per germline, CDR1 MNHEY and CDR2 SMNVEV (reference sequence). Here the CDR3 DNA reads TGTGCCAGCAGTTTATCGAGTCCCCGGGGCACCGGGGAGCTGTTTTTT. Its translation: CASSLSSPRGTGELFF.

This clonotype was seen just once. The chain carries TRBV4-1 and TRBJ1-3; D is possibly TRBD1 (5 bases). The CDR3 is made up of 16 amino acids. V was clipped by 4 bases and J by 0 bases, with 13 bases between them. Germline V gene sequence: CDR1 MGHRA, CDR2 YSYEKL. CDR3 loop: CASSRGSADSGNTIYF. The CDR3 DNA reads TGCGCCAGCAGCCGGGGCTCGGCAGACTCTGGAAACACCATATATTTT.

The CDR3 DNA follows: TGCGCCAGCAGTTCGGGACTGGCTGCCGGGGAGCTGTTTTTT. It yields the protein CASSSGLAAGELFF. V is TRBV5-1 and J is TRBJ2-2; D might be TRBD2 (6 bases). CDR3 length equals 14 residues. V gave up 5 bases and J gave up 6 bases, with 14 bases separating them. Germline loops: CDR1 SGHRS, CDR2 YFSETQ. Full variable domain (rest looked up from reference TRBV5-1 and TRBJ2-2): KAGVTQTPRYLIKTRGQQVTLSCSPISGHRSVSWYQQTPGQGLQFLFEYFSETQRNKGNFPGRFSGRQFSNSRSEMNVSTLELGDSALYLCASSSGLAAGELFFGEGSRLTVL.

V and J are TRBV7-2 and TRBJ2-1; 7 bases align to TRBD2. Germline values: CDR1 SGHTA, CDR2 FQGNSA. This CDR3 region has 15 residues. V lost 5 bases, J lost 4 bases, and 8 bases stayed unmatched. CDR3 sequence reads: CASSPRDYIYNEQFF. The CDR3 DNA reads as TGTGCCAGCAGCCCGCGGGACTATATATACAATGAGCAGTTCTTC.

This clonotype was counted between two and nine times. The CDR3 sequence is CASILSVGPTTGELFF. Written as DNA, the CDR3 is TGTGCCAGCATTCTTAGTGTCGGGCCCACCACCGGGGAGCTGTTTTTT. This rearrangement joins TRBV6-1 to TRBJ2-2; D ambiguous. CDR3 size: 16 residues. With 7 bases removed from V and 4 bases from J, the gap between germline ends came to 19 bases. Germline CDR1 is MNHNS and CDR2 is SASEGT.

The chain carries TRBV6-5 and TRBJ2-1, with 13 bases fitting TRBD2. The germline gives CDR1 MNHEY, CDR2 SVGAGI. The CDR3 is made up of 15 amino acids. After removal of 2 bases from V and 9 bases from J, the junction contained 4 bases not matched to a gene. CDR3 sequence: CASSYATSGRSEQFF. The DNA of the CDR3 is TGTGCCAGCAGTTACGCGACTAGCGGGAGGAGTGAGCAGTTCTTC.